This T cell receptor (beta chain) emerged from a study of T cells in localized non-small cell lung cancer. General study findings and limits: Peak T cell clonality was found in uninvolved adjacent lung, exceeding tumor. It remains possible that heterogeneity exists, since only one tumor region was sequenced. A median of roughly 52 of the top 100 tumor clones appeared in adjacent lung, which was paired and uninvolved. Prolonged overall survival went with higher T cell density in the blood.

The junction had 9 bases not matched to a gene; V was cut back by 6 bases and J by 5 bases. There are 15 residues in the CDR3. Germline CDR1 and CDR2: MNHEY and SVGAGI. Only in-frame clones appear in the TCRdb table, and some are missing; sequencing was by immunoSEQ multiplex PCR. The sample has around 41,000 clones, over 75% seen once. A remark on this clone: Antigen: not known.

The sequences come from PBMCs, collected before any cancer treatment. The chain is built from TRBV6-5 and TRBJ2-1; 8 bases match TRBD2. The clonotype comes from a woman aged 40-69 years with stage II lung adenocarcinoma. The CDR3 DNA reads as TGTGCCAGCAGGACCCTAGCGGGCCTAGACAATGAGCAGTTCTTC. Amino acids: CASRTLAGLDNEQFF.